This T cell receptor beta chain was captured by sequencing in a study of cytomegalovirus exposure and HLA in healthy donors. In this sample, this clone turned up once. The antigen remains unidentified. General observations from the study: It was 160 or so TCR beta chains that were listed as cytomegalovirus-associated. What a later analysis showed was that several of the most significant clusters appeared linked to common viral pathogens.

Trimming removed 2 bases from V and 7 bases from J, with 17 bases in between. Germline CDR1 LGHNA, CDR2 YSLEER. This CDR3 region has 15 residues. In the PCR, 60 Vbeta and 13 Jbeta primers were used. The assay was immunoSEQ multiplex PCR, and TCRdb's table has in-frame clones only and misses some. The profile shows 90,000 to 140,000 clones, approximately 81% of them singletons. The chain is built from TRBV4-3 and TRBJ1-1, with D maybe TRBD1 (5 bases). This TCR came from a man aged 30 to 45 in good health and CMV-seronegative. The sample taken for sequencing was PBMCs. CDR3 protein: CASSQRGGVQIEAFF. The DNA for the CDR3 is TGCGCCAGCAGCCAACGCGGGGGTGTCCAGATTGAAGCTTTCTTT.